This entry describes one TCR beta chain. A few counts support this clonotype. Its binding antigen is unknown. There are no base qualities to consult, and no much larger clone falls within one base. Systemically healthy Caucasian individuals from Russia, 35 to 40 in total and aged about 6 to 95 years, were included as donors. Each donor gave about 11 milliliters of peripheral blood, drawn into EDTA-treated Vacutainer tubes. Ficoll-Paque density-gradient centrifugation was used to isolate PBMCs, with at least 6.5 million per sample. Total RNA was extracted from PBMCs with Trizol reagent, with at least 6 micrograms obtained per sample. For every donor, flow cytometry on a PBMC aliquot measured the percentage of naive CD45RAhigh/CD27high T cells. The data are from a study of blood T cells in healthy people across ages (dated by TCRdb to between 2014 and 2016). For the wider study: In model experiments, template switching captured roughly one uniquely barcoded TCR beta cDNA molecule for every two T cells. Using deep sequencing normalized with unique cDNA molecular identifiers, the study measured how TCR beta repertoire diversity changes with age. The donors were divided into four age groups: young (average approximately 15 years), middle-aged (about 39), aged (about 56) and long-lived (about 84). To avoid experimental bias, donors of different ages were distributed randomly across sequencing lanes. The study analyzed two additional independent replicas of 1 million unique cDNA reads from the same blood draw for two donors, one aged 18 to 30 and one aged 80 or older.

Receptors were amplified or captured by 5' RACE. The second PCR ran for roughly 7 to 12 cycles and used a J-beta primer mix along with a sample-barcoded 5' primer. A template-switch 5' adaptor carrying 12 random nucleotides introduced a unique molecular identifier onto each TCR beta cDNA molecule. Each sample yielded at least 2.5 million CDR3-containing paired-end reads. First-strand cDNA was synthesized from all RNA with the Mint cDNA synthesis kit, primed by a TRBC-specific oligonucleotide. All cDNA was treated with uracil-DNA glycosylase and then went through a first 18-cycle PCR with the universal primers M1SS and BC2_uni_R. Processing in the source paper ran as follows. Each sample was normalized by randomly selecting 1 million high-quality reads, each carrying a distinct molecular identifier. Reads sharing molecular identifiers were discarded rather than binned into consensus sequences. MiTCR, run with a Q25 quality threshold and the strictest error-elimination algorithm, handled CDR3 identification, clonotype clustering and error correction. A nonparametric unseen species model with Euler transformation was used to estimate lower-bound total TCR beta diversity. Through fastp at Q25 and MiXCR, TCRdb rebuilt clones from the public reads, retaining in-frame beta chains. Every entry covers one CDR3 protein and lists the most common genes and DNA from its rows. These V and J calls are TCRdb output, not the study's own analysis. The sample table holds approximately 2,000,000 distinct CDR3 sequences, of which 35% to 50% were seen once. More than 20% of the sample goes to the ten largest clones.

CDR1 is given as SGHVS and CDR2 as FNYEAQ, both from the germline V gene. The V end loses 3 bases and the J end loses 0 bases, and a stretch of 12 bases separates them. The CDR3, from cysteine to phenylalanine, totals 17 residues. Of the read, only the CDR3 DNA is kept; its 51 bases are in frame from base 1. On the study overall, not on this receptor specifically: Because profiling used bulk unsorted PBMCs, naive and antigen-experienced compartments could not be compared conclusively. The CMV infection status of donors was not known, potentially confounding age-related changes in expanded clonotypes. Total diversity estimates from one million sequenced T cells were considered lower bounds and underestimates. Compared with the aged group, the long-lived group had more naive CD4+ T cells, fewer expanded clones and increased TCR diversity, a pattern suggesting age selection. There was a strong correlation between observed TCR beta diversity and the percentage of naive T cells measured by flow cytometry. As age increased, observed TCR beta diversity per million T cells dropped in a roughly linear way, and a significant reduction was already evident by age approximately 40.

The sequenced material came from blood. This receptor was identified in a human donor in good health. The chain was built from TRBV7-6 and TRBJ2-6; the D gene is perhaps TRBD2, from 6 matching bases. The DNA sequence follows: TGTGCCAGCAGCTTCGGGACTCAGAGCTCTGGGGCCAACGTCCTGACTTTC. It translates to CASSFGTQSSGANVLTF.